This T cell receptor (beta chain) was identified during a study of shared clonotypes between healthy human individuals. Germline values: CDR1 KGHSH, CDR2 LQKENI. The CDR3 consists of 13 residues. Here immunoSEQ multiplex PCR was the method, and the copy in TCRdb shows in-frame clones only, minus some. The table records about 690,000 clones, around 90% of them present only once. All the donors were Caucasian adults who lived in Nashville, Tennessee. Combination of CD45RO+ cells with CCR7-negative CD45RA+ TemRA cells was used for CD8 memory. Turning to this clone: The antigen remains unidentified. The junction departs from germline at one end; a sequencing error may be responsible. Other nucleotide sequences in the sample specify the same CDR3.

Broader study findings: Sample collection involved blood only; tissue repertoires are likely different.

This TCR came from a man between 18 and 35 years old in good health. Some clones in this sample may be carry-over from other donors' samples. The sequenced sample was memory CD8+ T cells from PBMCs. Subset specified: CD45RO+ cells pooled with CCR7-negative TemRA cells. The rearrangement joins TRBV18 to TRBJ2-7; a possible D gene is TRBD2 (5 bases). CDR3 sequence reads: CASSPPDSYEQYF. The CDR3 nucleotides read TGCGCCAGCTCACCACCGGACTCTTACGAGCAGTACTTC.